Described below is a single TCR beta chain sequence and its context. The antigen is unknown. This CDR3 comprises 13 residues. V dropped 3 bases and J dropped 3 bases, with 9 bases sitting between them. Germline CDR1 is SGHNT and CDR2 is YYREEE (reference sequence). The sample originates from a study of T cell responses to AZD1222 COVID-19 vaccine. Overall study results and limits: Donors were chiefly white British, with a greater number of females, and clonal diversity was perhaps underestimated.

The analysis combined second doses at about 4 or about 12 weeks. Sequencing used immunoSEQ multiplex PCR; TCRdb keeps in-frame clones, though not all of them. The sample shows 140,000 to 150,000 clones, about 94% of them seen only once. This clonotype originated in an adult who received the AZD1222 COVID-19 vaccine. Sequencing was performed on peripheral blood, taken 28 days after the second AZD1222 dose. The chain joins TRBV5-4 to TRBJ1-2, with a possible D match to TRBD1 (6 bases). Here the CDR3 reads CASSSPGDYGYTF. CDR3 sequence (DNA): TGTGCCAGCAGCTCCCCAGGGGACTATGGCTACACCTTC.